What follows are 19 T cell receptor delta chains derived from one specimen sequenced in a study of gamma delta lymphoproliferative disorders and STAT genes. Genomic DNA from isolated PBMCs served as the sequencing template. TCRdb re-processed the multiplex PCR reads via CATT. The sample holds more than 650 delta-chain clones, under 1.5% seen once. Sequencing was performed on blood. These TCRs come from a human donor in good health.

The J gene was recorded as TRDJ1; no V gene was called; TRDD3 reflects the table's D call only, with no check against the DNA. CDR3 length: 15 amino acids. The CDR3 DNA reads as TGTGCCTGTGTAACTGGGGGGATATGGACCGATAAACTCATCTTT. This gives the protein CACVTGGIWTDKLIF.

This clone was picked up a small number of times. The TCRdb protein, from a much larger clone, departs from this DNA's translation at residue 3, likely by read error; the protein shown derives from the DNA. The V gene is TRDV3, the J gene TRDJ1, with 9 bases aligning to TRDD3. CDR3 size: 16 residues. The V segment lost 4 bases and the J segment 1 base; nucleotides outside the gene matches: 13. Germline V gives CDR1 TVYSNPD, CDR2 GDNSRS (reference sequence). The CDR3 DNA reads TGTGCCTCTATAAAGGGGATACGCTGGGGCACCGATAAACTCATCTTT. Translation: CASIKGIRWGTDKLIF.

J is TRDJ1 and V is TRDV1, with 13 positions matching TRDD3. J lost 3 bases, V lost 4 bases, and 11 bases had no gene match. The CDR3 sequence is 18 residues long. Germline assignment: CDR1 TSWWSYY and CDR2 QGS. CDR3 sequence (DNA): TGTGCTCTTGGGGGGAAGTACTGGGGGATACGCCACGCCGATAAACTCATCTTT. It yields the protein CALGGKYWGIRHADKLIF.

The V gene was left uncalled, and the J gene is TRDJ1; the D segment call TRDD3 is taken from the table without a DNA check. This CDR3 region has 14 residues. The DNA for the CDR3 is TGTGCCTGTGACCTACTGGGGGATGGCGATAAACTCATCTTT. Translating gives CACDLLGDGDKLIF.

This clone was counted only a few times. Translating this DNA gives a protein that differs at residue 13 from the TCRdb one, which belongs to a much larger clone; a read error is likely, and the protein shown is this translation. In DNA form, the CDR3 reads TGTGCTCTTGGGGAACTTTCCACTGGCACTAACCCTAAGTACACCGATAAACTCATCTTT. The encoded protein is CALGELSTGTNPKYTDKLIF. V is TRDV1 and J is TRDJ1; tentative D call: TRDD3 (5 bases). This CDR3 is 20 amino acids long. The germline V gene encodes CDR1 TSWWSYY and CDR2 QGS. The ends were cut back, 0 bases at V and 0 bases at J, with 23 bases in the middle.

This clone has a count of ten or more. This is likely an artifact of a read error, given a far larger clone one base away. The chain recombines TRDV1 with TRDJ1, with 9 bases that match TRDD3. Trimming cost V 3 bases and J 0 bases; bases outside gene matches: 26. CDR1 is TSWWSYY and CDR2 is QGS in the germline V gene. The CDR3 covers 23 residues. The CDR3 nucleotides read TGTGCTCTTGGGGACCCTCTTGTCTTCCTAGCCTGGGGGATCGGTTCGTACACCGATAAACTCATCTTT. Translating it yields CALGDPLVFLAWGIGSYTDKLIF.

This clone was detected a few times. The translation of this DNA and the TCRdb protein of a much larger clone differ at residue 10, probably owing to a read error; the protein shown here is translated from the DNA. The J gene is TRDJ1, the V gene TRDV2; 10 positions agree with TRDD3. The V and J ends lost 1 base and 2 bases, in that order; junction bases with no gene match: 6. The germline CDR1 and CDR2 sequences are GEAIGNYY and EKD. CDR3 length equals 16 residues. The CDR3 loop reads CACDTLGDKVTDKLIF. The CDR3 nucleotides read TGTGCCTGTGACACGCTGGGGGATAAGGTGACCGATAAACTCATCTTT.

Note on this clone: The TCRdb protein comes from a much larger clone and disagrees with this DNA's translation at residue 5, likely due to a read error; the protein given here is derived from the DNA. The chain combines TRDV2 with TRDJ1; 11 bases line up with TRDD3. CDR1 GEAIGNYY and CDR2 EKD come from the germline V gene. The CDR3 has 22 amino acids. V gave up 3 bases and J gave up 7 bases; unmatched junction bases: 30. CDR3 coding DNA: TGTGCCTGTGACGCCTCGAGCCTTTCGGCGTACTGGGGGATAGAGGACGGGGGTAAACTCATCTTT. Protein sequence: CACDASSLSAYWGIEDGGKLIF.

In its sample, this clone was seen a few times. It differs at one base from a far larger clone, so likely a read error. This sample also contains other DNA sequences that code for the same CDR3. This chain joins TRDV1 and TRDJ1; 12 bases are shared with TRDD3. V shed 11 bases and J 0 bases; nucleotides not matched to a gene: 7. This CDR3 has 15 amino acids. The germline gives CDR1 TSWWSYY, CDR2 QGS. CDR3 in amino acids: CALLTGGYNTDKLIF. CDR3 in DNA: TGTGCTTTGCTTACTGGGGGATACAACACCGATAAACTCATCTTT.

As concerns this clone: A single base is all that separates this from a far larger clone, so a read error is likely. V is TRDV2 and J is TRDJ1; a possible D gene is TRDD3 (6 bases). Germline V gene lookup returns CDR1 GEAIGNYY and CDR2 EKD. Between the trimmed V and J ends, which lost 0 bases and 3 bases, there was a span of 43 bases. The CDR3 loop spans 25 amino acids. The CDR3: CACDTVSGTSSELRPLGGGSDKLIF. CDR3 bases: TGTGCCTGTGACACCGTTAGTGGCACCTCTTCGGAATTACGGCCACTGGGTGGGGGCTCCGATAAACTCATCTTT.

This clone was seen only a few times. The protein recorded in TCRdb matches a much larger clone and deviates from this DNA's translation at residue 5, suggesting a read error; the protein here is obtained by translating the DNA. The CDR3 reads CAASQFLGGTRRPYTDKLIF. The CDR3 region has the DNA TGTGCAGCAAGCCAATTCCTCGGGGGTACACGAAGACCATACACCGATAAACTCATCTTT. The chain combines TRAV29/DV5 with TRDJ1; D may match TRDD2 or TRDD3 (5 bases each). There are 20 residues in the CDR3. Between the trimmed V and J ends, which lost 1 base and 0 bases, there was a span of 28 bases. Germline CDR1 reads NSMFDY; CDR2 reads ISSIKDK.

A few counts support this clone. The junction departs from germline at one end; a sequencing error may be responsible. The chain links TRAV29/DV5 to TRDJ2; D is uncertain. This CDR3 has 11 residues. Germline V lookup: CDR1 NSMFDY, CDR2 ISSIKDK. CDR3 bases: TGTGCAGCAAGAGGAAACACACCTCTTATCTTT. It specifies CAARGNTPLIF.

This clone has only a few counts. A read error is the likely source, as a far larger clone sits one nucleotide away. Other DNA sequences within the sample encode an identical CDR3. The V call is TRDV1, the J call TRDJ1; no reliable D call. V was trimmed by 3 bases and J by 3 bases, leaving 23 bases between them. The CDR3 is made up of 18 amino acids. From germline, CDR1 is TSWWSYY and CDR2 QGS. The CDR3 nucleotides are TGTGCTCTTGGGGACCCGACTCCCCCATTTTTAAAATCCGATAAACTCATCTTT. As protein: CALGDPTPPFLKSDKLIF.

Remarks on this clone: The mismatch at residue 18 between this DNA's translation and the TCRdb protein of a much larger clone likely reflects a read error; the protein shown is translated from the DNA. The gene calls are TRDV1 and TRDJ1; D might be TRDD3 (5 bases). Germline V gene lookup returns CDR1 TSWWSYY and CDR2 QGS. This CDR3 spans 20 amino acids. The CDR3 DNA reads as TGTGCTCTTGGGGAACTTTCCACTGGCACTAACCCTAGGTACACCGATAAATTCATCTTT. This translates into CALGELSTGTNPRYTDKFIF.

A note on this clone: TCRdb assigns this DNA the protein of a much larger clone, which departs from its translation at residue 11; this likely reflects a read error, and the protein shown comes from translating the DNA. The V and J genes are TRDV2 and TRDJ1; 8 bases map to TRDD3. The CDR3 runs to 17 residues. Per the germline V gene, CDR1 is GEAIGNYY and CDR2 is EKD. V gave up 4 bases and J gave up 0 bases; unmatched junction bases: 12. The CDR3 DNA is TGTGCCTGTGAAGAACTGGGGGGACTTAGGGACACCGATAAACTCATCTTT. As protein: CACEELGGLRDTDKLIF.

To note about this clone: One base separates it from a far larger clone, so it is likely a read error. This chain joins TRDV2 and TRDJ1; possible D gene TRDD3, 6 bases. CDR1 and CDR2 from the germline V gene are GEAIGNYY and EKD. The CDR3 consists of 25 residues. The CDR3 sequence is CACGTVSGTSSELRLLGGGSDKLIF. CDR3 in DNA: TGTGCCTGTGGCACCGTTAGTGGCACCTCTTCGGAATTACGGCTACTGGGTGGGGGCTCCGATAAACTCATCTTT.

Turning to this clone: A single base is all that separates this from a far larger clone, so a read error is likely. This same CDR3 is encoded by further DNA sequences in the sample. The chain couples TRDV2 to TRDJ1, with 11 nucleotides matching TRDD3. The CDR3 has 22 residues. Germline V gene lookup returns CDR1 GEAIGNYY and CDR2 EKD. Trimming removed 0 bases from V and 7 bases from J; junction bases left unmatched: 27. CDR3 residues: CACDTSSLSAYWGIEDGGKLIF. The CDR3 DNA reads TGTGCCTGTGACACCTCGAGCCTTTCGGCATACTGGGGGATAGAGGACGGGGGTAAACTCATCTTT.

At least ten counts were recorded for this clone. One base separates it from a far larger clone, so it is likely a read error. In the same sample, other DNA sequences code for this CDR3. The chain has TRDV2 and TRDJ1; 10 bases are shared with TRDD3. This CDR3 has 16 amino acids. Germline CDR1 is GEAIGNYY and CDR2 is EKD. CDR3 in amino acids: CACDTLGDKMTDKLIF. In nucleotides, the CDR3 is TGTGCCTGCGACACGCTGGGGGATAAGATGACCGATAAACTCATCTTT.

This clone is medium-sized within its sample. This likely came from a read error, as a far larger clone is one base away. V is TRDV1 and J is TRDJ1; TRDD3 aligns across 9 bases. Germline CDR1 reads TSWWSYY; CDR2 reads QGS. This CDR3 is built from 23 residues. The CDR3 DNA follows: TGTGCTCTTGGGGACCCTCTTGTCTTCCTAGCCTGGGGGATCGGTTTGTACACCGATAAACCCATCTTT. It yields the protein CALGDPLVFLAWGIGLYTDKPIF.